These 15 T cell receptor beta chains were sequenced from one sample in a study of blood T cells in healthy people across ages. Then a second PCR, running roughly 7 to 11 cycles, was carried out with a sample-barcoded 5' primer and a J-beta primer mix. TCRdb reprocessed the 5' RACE reads with MiXCR, giving one entry per CDR3 protein. The sample shows some 850,000 distinct CDR3 sequences, about 26% of them seen only once. The same sample was also studied in work on T cells of mothers and their children.

What was sequenced was blood. The receptors stem from a boy between 5 and 17 years old in good health.

This clonotype was detected a few times. The chain combines TRBV14 with TRBJ1-1, with D possibly TRBD1 on 5 matching bases. Per the germline V gene, CDR1 is SGHDN and CDR2 is FVKESK. V lost 6 bases and J lost 7, with 9 bases in between. The CDR3 sequence is 11 residues long. CDR3 amino acids: CASSPGFEAFF. The CDR3 DNA follows: TGTGCCAGCAGTCCAGGGTTTGAAGCTTTCTTT.

This chain connects TRBV5-5 to TRBJ2-1, with TRBD2 matching over 11 bases. The J segment lost 12 bases and the V segment lost 4 bases, leaving 6 bases of the junction unmatched. Germline CDR1 reads SGHKS; CDR2 reads YYEKEE (reference sequence). The CDR3 totals 13 residues. CDR3 protein: CASSTTSGEGQFF. CDR3 nucleotides: TGTGCCAGCAGCACGACTAGCGGGGAGGGGCAGTTCTTC.

The table lists this clonotype with a few counts. V gene TRBV6-1 combines with J gene TRBJ2-4; the D is unclear. The CDR3 runs to 9 residues. V was clipped by 6 bases and J by 14 bases, with 8 bases between them. CDR1 MNHNS and CDR2 SASEGT come from the germline V gene. The CDR3 sequence is CASRTAKYF. The CDR3 nucleotides are TGTGCCAGCAGGACGGCAAAGTACTTC.

V is TRBV7-2 and J is TRBJ2-7, with D possibly matching TRBD1 (5 bases). The CDR3 runs to 13 residues. The germline gives CDR1 SGHTA, CDR2 FQGNSA. The V end was cut by 2 bases, the J end by 4 bases, with 9 bases between. CDR3 DNA sequence: TGTGCCAGCAGCTTACCGACAGATTACGAGCAGTACTTC. It codes for CASSLPTDYEQYF.

This clonotype was detected a few times. The chain's CDR3 is CATSRNRGGYIQYF. The CDR3 DNA follows: TGTGCCACCAGCCGAAACAGGGGAGGTTACATTCAGTACTTC. J is TRBJ2-4 and V is TRBV15; a possible D gene is TRBD1 (7 bases). Germline V gives CDR1 LNHNV, CDR2 YYDKDF (reference sequence). V was pared by 5 bases and J by 8 bases, with 16 bases between. The CDR3 spans 14 residues. Together with reference TRBV15 and TRBJ2-4, the CDR3 gives the full variable domain: DAMVIQNPRYQVTQFGKPVTLSCSQTLNHNVMYWYQQKSSQAPKLLFHYYDKDFNNEADTPDNFQSRRPNTSFCFLDIRSPGLGDTAMYLCATSRNRGGYIQYFGAGTRLSVL.

With regard to this clonotype: The junction and the germline gene differ at one end; a read error may be behind it. This chain links TRBV6-2 or TRBV6-3 with TRBJ2-1, with 11 bases aligning to TRBD2. The end of the DNA is better explained by TRBJ2-7, so the J call may be wrong. Germline values: CDR1 MNHEY, CDR2 SVGEGT. The CDR3 runs 16 residues. The CDR3 DNA reads as TGTGCCAGCAGACCTAAGGGACTAGCGGACGTCTACCAGCAGTACTTC. It translates to CASRPKGLADVYQQYF.

This clonotype was seen once. The chain has TRBV12-3 or TRBV12-4 and TRBJ2-7; 11 bases match TRBD2. This CDR3 contains 15 residues. Losses at the gene ends were 6 bases for V and 2 bases for J; bases not matched to a gene: 6. The CDR3 loop is CASRTGTSGPYEQYF. CDR3 coding DNA: TGTGCCAGCAGGACCGGGACTAGCGGACCCTACGAGCAGTACTTC.

The chain recombines TRBV20-1 with TRBJ2-5, with 7 positions matching TRBD1. Germline V gene sequence: CDR1 DFQATT, CDR2 SNEGSKA (reference sequence). The CDR3 has 13 amino acids. V shed 3 bases, J shed 1 base, and the junction held 2 bases outside the gene matches. The CDR3 sequence: CSARRGPQETQYF. CDR3 DNA sequence: TGCAGTGCTAGGAGGGGGCCCCAAGAGACCCAGTACTTC.

This sequence joins TRBV20-1 and TRBJ1-4; D not resolved. The CDR3 runs to 15 residues. V lost 1 base to trimming and J lost 0 bases, with 9 bases between them. Germline V lookup: CDR1 DFQATT, CDR2 SNEGSKA (reference sequence). The CDR3 bases are TGCAGTGCTAGAGGGGAGAACCCAACTAATGAAAAACTGTTTTTT. This translates into CSARGENPTNEKLFF.

A few counts support this clonotype. A much larger clone differs from this one at a single base, so this may be a read error. This sequence joins TRBV5-1 and TRBJ2-7, with D possibly matching TRBD2 (5 bases). Germline V gene sequence: CDR1 SGHRS, CDR2 YFSETQ. The CDR3 has 15 residues. The CDR3 DNA sequence: TGCGCCAGCGGCTTGGAGGCACGGGGAACCTACGAGCAGTACTTC. This sequence encodes CASGLEARGTYEQYF.

This clonotype turned up a few times. The V gene is TRBV7-3, the J gene TRBJ2-3, with 8 bases lining up with TRBD2. V was clipped by 2 bases and J by 1 base; unmatched bases: 2. CDR1 and CDR2 (germline): SGHTA, FQGTGA. CDR3 length: 15 amino acids. The CDR3 DNA is TGTGCCAGCAGCTTAGATAGCGGGGGCACAGATACGCAGTATTTT. Translated: CASSLDSGGTDTQYF.

The rearrangement joins TRBV27 to TRBJ2-5, with TRBD2 matching 7 bases. The J call could be wrong; TRBJ2-7 is a better fit for the DNA end. CDR1 and CDR2 (germline): MNHEY, SMNVEV (reference sequence). CDR3 size: 14 residues. This CDR3 is CASSGTGGPYEQYF. As DNA, the CDR3 is TGTGCCAGCAGCGGGACGGGGGGACCCTACGAGCAGTACTTC.

About this clonotype: At one boundary the junction diverges from the germline segment, which might be a read error. This sequence joins TRBV6-5 and TRBJ2-1; weak D call: TRBD2 (6 bases). Germline assignment: CDR1 MNHEY and CDR2 SVGAGI. There are 19 residues in the CDR3. The CDR3 loop reads CASSYLLHGTPRADNKQFF. DNA of the CDR3: TGTGCCAGCAGTTACCTACTACATGGGACTCCCAGAGCAGACAATAAGCAGTTCTTC.

This clonotype was recorded many times. This rearrangement joins TRBV7-3 to TRBJ2-1; 9 bases agree with TRBD2. This CDR3 comprises 15 residues. Germline lookup yields CDR1 SGHTA and CDR2 FQGTGA. J was trimmed by 6 bases and V by 1 base; bases with no gene match: 4. The CDR3 bases are TGTGCCAGCAGCTTAAGCGGGGGGGCTGTCAATGAGCAGTTCTTC. It is translated as CASSLSGGAVNEQFF.

This clonotype was detected ten times or more. The chain joins TRBV28 to TRBJ2-5, with 7 bases lining up with TRBD1. The CDR3 spans 15 residues. Germline V gene lookup returns CDR1 MDHEN and CDR2 SYDVKM. The trim removed 5 bases at V and 1 base at J, leaving 7 bases unmatched. CDR3 amino acids: CASSRDRLFQETQYF. CDR3 sequence (DNA): TGTGCCAGCAGTCGGGACAGACTATTCCAAGAGACCCAGTACTTC.